Given below is one TCR beta chain in context. From the germline J gene comes the end of the CDR3, since the read stops 3 residues before it. The data belong to a study of T cells in women clearing cervical HPV infection. TCRdb's copy holds only in-frame clones and misses some; the assay was immunoSEQ multiplex PCR. Recorded for this sample: fewer than 35,000 clones. This CDR3 spans 12 amino acids. Germline V gives CDR1 DFQATT, CDR2 SNEGSKA (reference sequence). Trimming left V 6 bases short and J 5 bases short, with 11 bases between. The material sequenced was blood buffy coat. The chain uses TRBV20-1 and TRBJ1-5; no definite D call. The TCR sequence derives from a woman aged 18 to 75 with a cervical HPV16 infection that either progressed to CIN3+ or cleared (not recorded which). CDR3 bases read: TGCAGTGCCGGGGATTTCGATCAGCCC. Its protein is CSAGDFDQP. The whole CDR3 reads CSAGDFDQPQHF.